This section outlines one TCR beta chain sequence together with its context. After removal of 0 bases from V and 4 bases from J, the junction contained 7 bases not matched to a gene. The germline V gene has CDR1 LGHNA and CDR2 YNFKEQ. The CDR3 runs to 18 residues. The source of the sample is a study of cytomegalovirus exposure and HLA in healthy donors. A multiplex PCR was run with 60 Vbeta primers and 13 Jbeta primers. TCRdb's copy holds only in-frame clones and misses some; the assay was immunoSEQ multiplex PCR. The data contain approximately 95,000 clones, approximately 80% of them singletons. The chain combines TRBV4-2 with TRBJ2-7; 15 bases agree with TRBD2. Sequencing was carried out using PBMCs. The clonotype was recovered from a woman between 40 and 55 years old in good health and CMV-seropositive. Here the CDR3 reads CASSQESLGLAGGYEQYF. CDR3 coding DNA: TGTGCCAGCAGCCAAGAGAGTTTAGGACTAGCGGGAGGGTACGAGCAGTACTTC.